This T cell receptor (beta chain) was captured in a study of blood T cells in healthy people across ages. With a J-beta primer mix and a sample-barcoded 5' primer, a second PCR ran about 7 to 12 cycles. Each CDR3 protein is one row after TCRdb ran MiXCR on the 5' RACE reads. This sample yields roughly 800,000 distinct CDR3 sequences, of which about 37% are seen a single time; over 10% belongs to the top ten. There are 15 residues in the CDR3. Trimming left V 0 bases short and J 4 bases short, with 13 bases between. Germline values: CDR1 ENHRY, CDR2 SYGVKD. The chain carries TRBV10-3 and TRBJ2-7; possible D gene TRBD2, 6 bases. The sequencing input was blood. The receptor was derived from a man younger than 30 in good health. Here the CDR3 reads CAISESDAGKYEQYF. The CDR3 DNA sequence: TGTGCCATCAGTGAGTCGGACGCGGGGAAATACGAGCAGTACTTC.